This TCR beta chain derives from a study of tumor-infiltrating lymphocytes in primary liver carcinoma listed by TCRdb under 2017. About the study as a whole: Of the five patients, three men and two women aged 30 to 69 years, four had hepatocellular carcinoma and one had combined HCC and intrahepatic cholangiocarcinoma. The five patients had tumors staged T1-T3 N0M0, with maximum diameters ranging from about 4 to 10 cm. Roughly 3.65 to 7.5 million productive TCRbeta reads were obtained per sample, and no significant difference in read depth was found between tissue types. For each liver tumor, the study sampled five regions along with adjacent normal tissue and blood, and applied TCRbeta repertoire sequencing, expression microarrays and whole-exome sequencing. TCRbeta repertoire sequencing covered about 35 specimens from 5 patients: 25 or so tumor regions, 5 adjacent noncancerous liver tissues and 5 peripheral blood samples. The 20 to 30 tumor region samples were profiled with Agilent mRNA microarrays so that TCRbeta repertoire diversity could be related to the local molecular phenotype. Repertoires from technical replicates were highly reproducible, with mean shared-clone rates about 0.91 and correlation coefficients above 0.95. Overall study results and their limits: Only the TCR beta chain was sequenced, which likely underestimates true repertoire diversity because unpaired alpha chains were not captured. Since the samples were bulk and unsorted, there was no way to compare CD4+ and CD8+ T cell repertoires. Only roughly 8-25% of top clones appeared in all five regions of a tumor, which suggests that tumor-infiltrating T cells are spatially heterogeneous. Only five patients were included in the study, and the authors note that the findings should be validated in a larger study. The top 250 clones made up a significantly larger repertoire fraction in tumors than in blood (p = 0.039). Consistent with antigen-driven expansion, pairs of tumor regions showed higher repertoire overlap (mean roughly 35%) than either tumor-adjacent pairs (around 17%) or tumor-blood pairs (about 14%).

This clonotype was found many times. Its antigen remains undetermined. Base qualities are not provided; no much larger clone lies one nucleotide away. Without any cell sorting, total RNA and DNA were extracted together from about 20-30 mg of bulk tissue using the AllPrep DNA/RNA mini kit. Four to six patients with histopathologically diagnosed primary liver carcinoma underwent surgical resection in China between November 2015 and March 2016. At the time of sampling, the patients were treatment-naive and had chronic HBV infection. Each tumor was sampled at five spatially separated regions: the tumor centre plus the superior, inferior, left-lateral and right-lateral poles. According to histology, viable tumor cells made up more than 85% of every tumor sample. Fresh tumor and adjacent tissue pieces were bisected; one half was stored in RNAlater at -80°C, the other sent for histology. Starting from about 500 ng total RNA, TCRbeta-specific cDNA was produced by reverse transcription with a constant-region primer and ProtoScript II reverse transcriptase. Three nested multiplex PCR rounds, following a slightly modified ARM-PCR procedure, were used to build the TCRbeta libraries. Sample barcodes and Illumina adapters were added in a final 25-cycle PCR with Deep VentR polymerase. Before sequencing, amplicons between 200 and 500 bp were purified from gel using a QIAquick gel extraction kit. An Illumina HiSeq 2500 was used to sequence the TCRbeta amplicons with 250-bp paired-end reads. Processing in the source paper ran as follows. Trimmomatic v0.33 was used to quality-trim the reads, and FLASH v1.2.11 was used to merge paired reads so that full CDR3 sequences could be recovered. MiGEC v1.2.1b assigned V, D and J germline segments to the rearranged TCRbeta sequences. Clonotype statistics and Shannon-Wiener diversity indices were calculated with VDJtools v1.0.0. To reduce sampling bias, subsequent analyses other than the diversity analysis used only the 250 most abundant clonotypes in each sample. The public reads were reprocessed in TCRdb via fastp at Q25 and MiXCR, keeping in-frame beta chains. Identical CDR3 proteins give one entry, which carries the most common genes and DNA. TCRdb, rather than the study authors, made the V and J calls. Across this sample there are 100,000 to 150,000 distinct CDR3 sequences, with 55% to 75% seen only once. About 8% of the sample is in the top ten clones.

The sequence was collected from a woman aged 55-75 years with primary liver carcinoma and hepatitis B virus infection. Specimen: liver tumor tissue from sampling region 3. The cell subset or site label corresponds to: tumor region T3, left-lateral pole.

The CDR3 here reads CASSLVGQGNQPQHF. The sequence in DNA is TGTGCCAGCAGCTTAGTGGGCCAGGGCAATCAGCCCCAGCATTTT. In this chain, TRBV7-8 is recombined with TRBJ1-5; no D gene can be assigned with confidence. The CDR3, from cysteine to phenylalanine, totals 15 residues. Just CDR3 DNA is preserved here, 45 bases in frame from base 1. V is cut by 1 base and J by 2 bases, and the space between the germline ends is 9 bases. As encoded in the germline V gene, CDR1 is SGHVS while CDR2 is FQNEAQ.